This T cell receptor beta chain was captured in a study of early T cells in non-severe SARS-CoV-2 infection. TCRdb redid the calling of the 5' RACE reads with MiXCR, one entry per CDR3 protein. The sample holds fewer than 85,000 distinct CDR3 sequences, roughly 13% seen once. V lost 2 bases, J lost 6 bases, and 1 base stayed unmatched. The CDR3 consists of 14 residues. The germline CDR1 and CDR2 sequences are LGHDT and YNNKEL (reference sequence). Study-wide results and caveats: A preference for anti-spike CD8 responses marked VDJdb matching, which missed private and CD4 specificities.

This clonotype appeared a few times. Its antigen remains unidentified. Sequencing used whole blood. The sequence came from an adult who was a healthcare worker with PCR-confirmed SARS-CoV-2 infection or an uninfected control (not recorded which). The V call is TRBV3-1, the J call TRBJ1-6; 7 bases align to TRBD1. The CDR3 region is CASSQTGANSPLHF. In DNA, the CDR3 is TGTGCCAGCAGCCAAACAGGGGCTAATTCACCCCTCCACTTT.